This T cell receptor (beta chain) was identified during a study of tumor-infiltrating lymphocytes in primary liver carcinoma. Study-wide results and caveats: Tumor-adjacent and tumor-blood pairs showed less overlap than tumor region pairs. It was observed that only about 7-24% of the top clones appeared in every one of the five tumor regions.

The study co-extracted DNA and RNA from 20-30 mg of unsorted bulk tissue. As concerns this clonotype: Its antigen is as yet unknown. The germline gene is not matched at one end of the junction; a read error may be the cause.

Priming with a constant-region primer yielded TCR beta cDNA from around 0.45 ug total RNA. Three nested multiplex PCR rounds, a slightly modified ARM-PCR method, built the TCR beta libraries. Running 9 to 11 cycles apiece, the first two PCR rounds relied on TRBV1-TRBV30 forward primers together with a C-beta reverse primer. TCRdb re-called the multiplex PCR reads with MiXCR, one entry per CDR3 protein. The repertoire holds more than 95,000 distinct CDR3 sequences, with 60% to 80% as singletons. The CDR3 is 14 amino acids. Germline CDR1 reads MNHEY; CDR2 reads SVGAGI. The sequenced material came from liver tumor tissue from sampling region 3. Regarding subset: tumor region T3, left-lateral pole. This TCR came from a woman aged 55-69 years with primary liver carcinoma and hepatitis B virus infection. The chain recombines TRBV6-5 with TRBJ2-1; D is ambiguous. CDR3 protein: CASSLTRIYNEHFF. The CDR3 DNA reads as TGTGCCAGTAGCCTCACGCGGATATACAATGAGCACTTCTTC.